Ten or more counts support the clone carrying this TCR beta chain. This entry comes from a study of T-cell reconstitution after alpha-beta-depleted transplantation in children. Unique molecular identifiers tagged the TCRbeta library. TCRdb reprocessed the PCR reads with MiXCR, giving one entry per CDR3 protein. The sample has 360,000 or so distinct CDR3 sequences, 20% seen once. The germline gives CDR1 SQVTM, CDR2 ANQGSEA. Deletions cut 2 bases from V and 4 bases from J, with 9 bases between. There are 13 residues in the CDR3. This TCR derives from a human donor who donated a stem cell graft to a child with acute myeloid leukemia. The source material was PBMCs from the stem cell graft donor, sampled from the stem cell graft. This chain joins TRBV29-1 and TRBJ2-1; the D gene could be TRBD1 or TRBD2 (5 bases each). The CDR3 protein is CSVELGPYNEQFF. As DNA, the CDR3 is TGCAGCGTTGAACTGGGACCATACAATGAGCAGTTCTTC.